Below, 4 T cell receptor beta chains from the same sample are listed, as sequenced in a study of blood T cell dynamics during melanoma immunotherapy. Time point: week 3, after first cycle of checkpoint inhibitor. Some clones are missing from TCRdb's copy, which holds only in-frame ones; the method was immunoSEQ multiplex PCR. This table holds about 11,000 clones, roughly 84% found once. Specimen: blood, collected from a patient treated with checkpoint blockade. These TCRs come from a human donor with melanoma.

The chain has TRBV5-4 and TRBJ1-1, with D uncertain. The ends were cut back, 5 bases at V and 3 bases at J, with 8 bases in the middle. CDR1 is SGHNT, CDR2 YYREEE, per germline (reference sequence). The CDR3 covers 12 residues. In DNA, the CDR3 is TGTGCCAGCAGAGGTCTCGACACTGAAGCTTTCTTT. This sequence encodes CASRGLDTEAFF.

The V and J genes are TRBV7-2 and TRBJ2-1, with D hard to call. In germline, CDR1 is SGHTA, CDR2 FQGNSA. There are 16 residues in the CDR3. The V gene lost 1 base and the J gene lost 4 bases, with 14 bases spanning the gap. The CDR3 nucleotides read TGTGCCAGCAGCTTAGGGATCGCCGCCTCTTACAATGAGCAGTTCTTC. Amino acids: CASSLGIAASYNEQFF.

This clone was seen just once. The chain links TRBV28 to TRBJ1-1; D not certain. V was clipped by 6 bases and J by 2 bases, with 7 bases between them. CDR3 length: 12 amino acids. In germline, CDR1 is MDHEN, CDR2 SYDVKM. CDR3 sequence (DNA): TGTGCCAGCAGCCCCTATAACACTGAAGCTTTCTTT. Translating gives CASSPYNTEAFF.

The chain uses TRBV30 and TRBJ2-3, with 8 nucleotides matching TRBD2. J lost 5 bases, V lost 2 bases, and 6 bases had no gene match. The CDR3 runs to 14 residues. Germline V gene lookup returns CDR1 GTSNPN and CDR2 SVGIG (reference sequence). Here the CDR3 reads CAWSPGGAGDTQYF. The CDR3 bases are TGTGCCTGGAGTCCCGGGGGGGCCGGAGATACGCAGTATTTT.